The 24 T cell receptor beta chains below were found in one sample sequenced in a study of long-term antiretroviral therapy in people with HIV. Version v3.0 of the immunoSEQ assay ran at survey level. TCRdb's table, derived via immunoSEQ multiplex PCR, lists solely in-frame clones and lacks some. The sample holds 9,500 to 15,000 clones, 70% to 75% seen once. Sequencing was performed on unsorted PBMCs, taken about 3.1 years before starting antiretroviral therapy. These receptors were collected from a man between 40 and 49 years old with HIV.

The chain is built from TRBV4-2 and TRBJ1-1, with D perhaps matching TRBD1 (5 bases). Germline V gene lookup returns CDR1 LGHNA and CDR2 YNFKEQ. This CDR3 contains 14 residues. Trimming stripped 4 bases from V and 11 bases from J, with 20 bases between. The CDR3 coding sequence is TGTGCCAGCAGCCGGCAACAGAGGGGTTGGTATGCTTTCTTT. It translates to CASSRQQRGWYAFF.

J is TRBJ2-7 and V is TRBV5-1; 9 nucleotides agree with TRBD2. J was trimmed by 4 bases and V by 1 base; bases with no gene match: 6. The CDR3 has 15 residues. Germline loops: CDR1 SGHRS, CDR2 YFSETQ. The CDR3 sequence: CASSLKVAGVYEQYF. In nucleotides, the CDR3 is TGCGCCAGCAGCTTGAAAGTAGCGGGAGTGTACGAGCAGTACTTC.

The chain is built from TRBV10-3 and TRBJ2-2; D possibly uses TRBD1 or TRBD2 (5 bases each). V shed 4 bases and J shed 1 base, with 13 bases lying between them. CDR3 length equals 16 residues. Germline V gene data show CDR1 as ENHRY and CDR2 as SYGVKD. The CDR3 DNA reads TGTGCCATCAGTGTGGGGGACGGACTGAACACCGGGGAGCTGTTTTTT. Its translation: CAISVGDGLNTGELFF.

This clone was seen just once. The genes are TRBV28 and TRBJ2-7; 9 positions agree with TRBD2. Losses at the gene ends were 3 bases for V and 6 bases for J; bases not matched to a gene: 9. The germline V gene has CDR1 MDHEN and CDR2 SYDVKM. This CDR3 comprises 15 residues. The CDR3 reads CASSFSGSIPGEQYF. CDR3 DNA sequence: TGTGCCAGCAGTTTTAGCGGGAGTATCCCCGGCGAGCAGTACTTC.

This chain joins TRBV5-1 and TRBJ2-7, with TRBD2 matching over 8 bases. The CDR3 is 14 amino acids. Trimming cost V 2 bases and J 1 base; bases outside gene matches: 2. Germline assignment: CDR1 SGHRS and CDR2 YFSETQ. CDR3 in DNA: TGCGCCAGCAGCTTACTAGCGGCGTCCTACGAGCAGTACTTC. This codes for CASSLLAASYEQYF.

The rearrangement uses TRBV9 and TRBJ2-3; 7 nucleotides align to TRBD1. Germline CDR1 SGDLS, CDR2 YYNGEE. V lost 3 bases to trimming and J lost 6 bases; unmatched junction nucleotides: 16. The CDR3 has 17 residues. The CDR3 coding sequence is TGTGCCAGCAGCGACGGACCCGGGACAGCGGCCGAGGATACGCAGTATTTT. This gives the protein CASSDGPGTAAEDTQYF. The whole variable domain, filled in from reference TRBV9 and TRBJ2-3, reads DSGVTQTPKHLITATGQRVTLRCSPRSGDLSVYWYQQSLDQGLQFLIQYYNGEERAKGNILERFSAQQFPDLHSELNLSSLELGDSALYFCASSDGPGTAAEDTQYFGPGTRLTVL.

This clone has just one count. V is TRBV18 and J is TRBJ1-3; 9 nucleotides line up with TRBD1. Germline CDR1 reads KGHSH; CDR2 reads LQKENI. The length of the CDR3 is 17 residues. The V gene end was trimmed by 3 bases and the J gene end by 2 bases; junction bases not matched to a gene: 8. The CDR3 DNA follows: TGTGCCAGCTCACCCCGGACAGGGGCTAGGGCTGGAAACACCATATATTTT. As protein: CASSPRTGARAGNTIYF.

The J gene is TRBJ2-7, the V gene TRBV6-5; 8 nucleotides agree with TRBD1. With 6 bases clipped from V and 2 bases from J, the junction kept 6 bases outside the gene matches. Germline V gene sequence: CDR1 MNHEY, CDR2 SVGAGI. This CDR3 region has 14 residues. CDR3 loop: CASRRTGLTYEQYF. The DNA of the CDR3 is TGTGCCAGCAGGAGGACAGGGCTTACCTACGAGCAGTACTTC.

J is TRBJ2-1 and V is TRBV27, with TRBD2 matching 7 bases. V dropped 5 bases and J dropped 8; count of bases not matched to a gene: 6. The CDR3 spans 13 residues. Germline V lookup: CDR1 MNHEY, CDR2 SMNVEV (reference sequence). The CDR3 sequence is CASSKAGWDEQFF. The CDR3 DNA follows: TGTGCCAGCAGTAAAGCGGGATGGGATGAGCAGTTCTTC.

This clone was counted between two and nine times. At one of its ends the junction is not consistent with the germline gene, which may arise from a read error. The CDR3 loop reads CASSQDRLAGVNEQYF. CDR3 nucleotides: TGCGCCAGCAGCCAAGATAGATTAGCGGGAGTTAACGAGCAGTACTTC. The rearrangement uses TRBV7-9 and TRBJ2-7, with 9 positions matching TRBD2. This CDR3 comprises 16 residues. Per germline, CDR1 SEHNR and CDR2 FQNEAQ (reference sequence).

The J gene is TRBJ1-5, the V gene TRBV6-6; unclear D gene. CDR1 and CDR2 (germline): MNHNY, SVGAGI (reference sequence). The length of the CDR3 is 14 residues. V was pared by 2 bases and J by 3 bases, with 8 bases between. The CDR3 here is CASSYMGNNQPQHF. Written as DNA, the CDR3 is TGTGCCAGCAGTTACATGGGGAACAATCAGCCCCAGCATTTT.

This clone has just one count. The V and J genes are TRBV4-2 and TRBJ2-7; 11 bases agree with TRBD2. Germline CDR1 is LGHNA and CDR2 is YNFKEQ. With 3 bases clipped from V and 6 bases from J, the junction kept 7 bases outside the gene matches. CDR3 length: 15 residues. The CDR3 sequence is CASSQAAGLAGEQYF. CDR3 nucleotides: TGTGCCAGCAGCCAGGCGGCAGGACTAGCGGGCGAGCAGTACTTC.

V usage is TRBV5-4 and J usage is TRBJ1-1; no firm D call. The V and J ends lost 1 base and 6 bases respectively, with 10 bases between them. The CDR3 length is 13 residues. Germline V gene sequence: CDR1 SGHNT, CDR2 YYREEE (reference sequence). CDR3 in amino acids: CASSLPPGAEAFF. The DNA of the CDR3 is TGTGCCAGCAGCTTGCCACCTGGGGCTGAAGCTTTCTTT.

The chain links TRBV7-8 to TRBJ2-7, with D tentatively TRBD2 (6 bases). Deletions cut 3 bases from V and 2 bases from J, with 14 bases between. This CDR3 has 15 residues. CDR1 is SGHVS and CDR2 is FQNEAQ in the germline V gene. In DNA, the CDR3 is TGTGCCAGCAGCTTCGGCGTAGCGGCACCCTACGAGCAGTACTTC. Translating it yields CASSFGVAAPYEQYF.

The chain joins TRBV11-2 to TRBJ2-7, with D possibly TRBD1 on 6 matching bases. Germline loops: CDR1 SGHAT, CDR2 FQNNGV. The CDR3 is made up of 13 amino acids. The V end was cut by 4 bases, the J end by 3 bases, with 10 bases between. CDR3 sequence (DNA): TGTGCCAGCAGCTCATGGGACATCTACGAGCAGTACTTC. It specifies CASSSWDIYEQYF.

In its sample, this clone was seen a few times. V is TRBV7-9 and J is TRBJ1-2, with a tentative D call TRBD1 (6 bases). The germline V and J ends were trimmed by 5 bases and 4 bases, with 8 bases remaining between them. Germline loops: CDR1 SEHNR, CDR2 FQNEAQ (reference sequence). The length of the CDR3 is 12 residues. Here the CDR3 reads CASSDRIYGYTF. The CDR3 bases are TGTGCCAGCAGCGACAGGATCTATGGCTACACCTTC.

The rearrangement uses TRBV5-1 and TRBJ2-3; tentative D call: TRBD1 (6 bases). The CDR3 consists of 15 residues. Germline CDR1 and CDR2: SGHRS and YFSETQ. V lost 4 bases, J lost 0 bases, and 12 bases lay in between. CDR3 bases: TGCGCCAGCAGCCCCAGACAGGATAGCACAGATACGCAGTATTTT. As protein: CASSPRQDSTDTQYF.

V gene TRBV5-1 combines with J gene TRBJ2-3; D is unresolved. The germline V and J ends were trimmed by 0 bases and 0 bases, with 8 bases remaining between them. In germline, CDR1 is SGHRS, CDR2 YFSETQ. The CDR3 has 15 residues. CDR3 nucleotide sequence: TGCGCCAGCAGCTTGGATGACGGGAGCACAGATACGCAGTATTTT. This encodes CASSLDDGSTDTQYF.

This chain joins TRBV30 and TRBJ1-1; D remains ambiguous. This CDR3 is 14 amino acids long. Germline-derived CDR1 and CDR2 are GTSNPN and SVGIG (reference sequence). Trimming took off 1 base at V and 3 bases at J, with 12 bases between the two ends. The CDR3 nucleotides read TGTGCCTGGAGTGGACGACACCCGGACACTGAAGCTTTCTTT. The encoded protein is CAWSGRHPDTEAFF.

The rearrangement uses TRBV6-5 and TRBJ1-4, with D unresolved. V was trimmed by 5 bases and J by 5 bases, leaving 12 bases between them. CDR1 MNHEY and CDR2 SVGAGI come from the germline V gene. CDR3 length: 14 amino acids. Here the CDR3 DNA reads TGTGCCAGCAGTCGGGCCCAGCTAAATGAAAAACTGTTTTTT. Translation: CASSRAQLNEKLFF.

V is TRBV5-1 and J is TRBJ2-3; D possibly uses TRBD1 or TRBD2 (5 bases each). The CDR3 is 19 amino acids. Looked up from germline, CDR1 is SGHRS and CDR2 is YFSETQ. Between the trimmed V and J ends, which lost 5 bases and 3 bases, there was a span of 28 bases. This CDR3 is CASSFPPPEGMRRTDTQYF. The CDR3 region has the DNA TGCGCCAGCAGTTTCCCACCCCCCGAGGGGATGAGGAGGACAGATACGCAGTATTTT.

In this sample, this clone turned up a few times. The V call is TRBV28, the J call TRBJ1-5, with D perhaps TRBD1 (6 bases). Germline-derived CDR1 and CDR2 are MDHEN and SYDVKM. Between the trimmed V and J ends, which lost 6 bases and 0 bases, there was a span of 15 bases. This CDR3 is built from 16 residues. CDR3 region: CASSKRGRGSNQPQHF. CDR3 DNA: TGTGCCAGCAGCAAACGGGGCAGGGGTAGCAATCAGCCCCAGCATTTT.

This clone came up a few times. The CDR3 coding sequence is TGTGCCAGCAGCTTAGATAGTTTAGCCGGGTGCGGCTACACCTTC. This encodes CASSLDSLAGCGYTF. This sequence joins TRBV11-3 and TRBJ1-2; D is undetermined. The germline gives CDR1 SGHNT, CDR2 YENEEA. The V gene lost 0 bases and the J gene lost 8 bases, with 16 bases spanning the gap. CDR3 length: 15 residues.

By sample fraction, this clone is medium-sized. In nucleotides, the CDR3 is TGTGCCAGCAGCCCTATTCTAGCGGGCCCAAGCTCCTACAATGAGCAGTTCTTC. Protein: CASSPILAGPSSYNEQFF. The rearrangement uses TRBV9 and TRBJ2-1, with 8 bases lining up with TRBD2. Germline CDR1 reads SGDLS; CDR2 reads YYNGEE. Trimming at V came to 4 bases and at J to 0 bases, leaving 12 bases not matched to a gene. This CDR3 has 18 amino acids. Full variable domain (rest looked up from reference TRBV9 and TRBJ2-1): DSGVTQTPKHLITATGQRVTLRCSPRSGDLSVYWYQQSLDQGLQFLIQYYNGEERAKGNILERFSAQQFPDLHSELNLSSLELGDSALYFCASSPILAGPSSYNEQFFGPGTRLTVL.